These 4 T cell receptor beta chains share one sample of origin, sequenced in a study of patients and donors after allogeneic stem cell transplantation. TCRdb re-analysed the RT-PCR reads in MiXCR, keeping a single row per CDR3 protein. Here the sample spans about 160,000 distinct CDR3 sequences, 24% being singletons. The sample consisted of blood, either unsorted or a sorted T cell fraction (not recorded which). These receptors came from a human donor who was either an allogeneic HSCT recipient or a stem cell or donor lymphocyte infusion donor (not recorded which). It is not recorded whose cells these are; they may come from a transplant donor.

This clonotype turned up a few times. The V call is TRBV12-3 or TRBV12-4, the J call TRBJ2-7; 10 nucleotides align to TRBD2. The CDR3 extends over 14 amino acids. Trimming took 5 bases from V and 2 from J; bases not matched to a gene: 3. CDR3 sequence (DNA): TGTGCCAGCAGTCCGAGCGGGGGGGCCTACGAGCAGTACTTC. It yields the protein CASSPSGGAYEQYF.

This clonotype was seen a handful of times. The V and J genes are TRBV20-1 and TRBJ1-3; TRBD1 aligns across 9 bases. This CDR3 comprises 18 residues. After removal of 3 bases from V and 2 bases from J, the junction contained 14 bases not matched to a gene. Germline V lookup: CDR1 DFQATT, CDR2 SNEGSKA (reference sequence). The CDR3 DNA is TGCAGTGCTAGTGGGGACAGGGAAGAGTCGCTGGCTGGAAACACCATATATTTT. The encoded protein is CSASGDREESLAGNTIYF.

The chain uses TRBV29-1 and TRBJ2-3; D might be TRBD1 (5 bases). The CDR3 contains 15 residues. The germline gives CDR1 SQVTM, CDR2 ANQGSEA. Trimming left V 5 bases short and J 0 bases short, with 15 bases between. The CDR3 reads CSVQTARASTDTQYF. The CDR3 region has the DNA TGCAGCGTTCAGACAGCCCGGGCTAGCACAGATACGCAGTATTTT.

The CDR3 spells CASSLNQGSTNIQYF. The CDR3 nucleotides read TGTGCCAGCAGCTTAAATCAGGGAAGTACAAACATTCAGTACTTC. V usage is TRBV7-9 and J usage is TRBJ2-4, with D possibly TRBD1 on 5 matching bases. V lost 2 bases to trimming and J lost 6 bases, with 14 bases between them. The CDR3 has 15 amino acids. The germline V gene has CDR1 SEHNR and CDR2 FQNEAQ (reference sequence).